A single sample is the source of the 18 T cell receptor beta chains below, sequenced in a study of shared T cell receptors in the human thymus. Measured with immunoSEQ multiplex PCR; TCRdb has only the in-frame clones, and not every one. This sample has hundreds of thousands of clones, with more than 75% found just once. These sequences were also reported in another study, on human thymus T cells.

The sample taken for sequencing was thymocytes. These receptors came from a boy younger than two with a congenital heart defect.

The chain joins TRBV6-1 to TRBJ2-3; 7 bases line up with TRBD1. Per germline, CDR1 MNHNS and CDR2 SASEGT. The CDR3 length is 15 residues. After removal of 1 base from V and 0 bases from J, the junction contained 1 base not matched to a gene. The CDR3 loop is CASSEEDRSTDTQYF. The CDR3 coding sequence is TGTGCCAGCAGTGAAGAGGACAGGAGCACAGATACGCAGTATTTT.

V is TRBV5-6 and J is TRBJ2-3, with 8 bases that match TRBD2. Trimming took 0 bases from V and 0 from J; bases not matched to a gene: 3. CDR1 and CDR2 from the germline V gene are SGHDT and YYEEEE. The CDR3 contains 16 residues. The CDR3 DNA reads TGTGCCAGCAGCTTGGTGGTAGCGGGGAGCACAGATACGCAGTATTTT. Protein: CASSLVVAGSTDTQYF. Filled out from reference TRBV5-6 and TRBJ2-3, the complete variable domain reads DAGVTQSPTHLIKTRGQQVTLRCSPKSGHDTVSWYQQALGQGPQFIFQYYEEEERQRGNFPDRFSGHQFPNYSSELNVNALLLGDSALYLCASSLVVAGSTDTQYFGPGTRLTVL.

This chain joins TRBV27 and TRBJ1-3, with 7 bases aligning to TRBD1. Germline V gives CDR1 MNHEY, CDR2 SMNVEV (reference sequence). The trim removed 5 bases at V and 3 bases at J, leaving 4 bases unmatched. The CDR3 runs 14 residues. The CDR3 DNA sequence: TGTGCCAGCAGTCCCACAGGGGATGGAAACACCATATATTTT. Amino acid sequence: CASSPTGDGNTIYF.

J is TRBJ1-3 and V is TRBV4-3; 7 nucleotides align to TRBD1. Germline loops: CDR1 LGHNA, CDR2 YSLEER. J was trimmed by 4 bases and V by 3 bases; bases with no gene match: 6. The CDR3 is 15 residues long. The DNA for the CDR3 is TGCGCCAGCAGCCAGACGCAGGGGGGAGGAAACACCATATATTTT. Its translation is CASSQTQGGGNTIYF.

This rearrangement joins TRBV5-4 to TRBJ1-1; D might be TRBD1 (5 bases). The CDR3 sequence is 15 residues long. CDR1 is SGHNT, CDR2 YYREEE, per germline (reference sequence). Trimming left V 4 bases short and J 5 bases short, with 18 bases between. The CDR3 region has the DNA TGTGCCAGCAGCCCGCCATCGTCGGGGGGGACTGAAGCTTTCTTT. Translation: CASSPPSSGGTEAFF.

This chain connects TRBV4-1 to TRBJ2-1; the match to TRBD2 covers 15 bases. This CDR3 is 21 amino acids long. Germline V lookup: CDR1 MGHRA, CDR2 YSYEKL. Trimming took 3 bases from V and 0 from J; bases not matched to a gene: 12. CDR3 in DNA: TGCGCCAGCAGCCATAGAAAAGGGACTAGCGGGAGGATGGGCTCCTACAATGAGCAGTTCTTC. Translating it yields CASSHRKGTSGRMGSYNEQFF.

The chain couples TRBV7-8 to TRBJ2-3; TRBD2 agrees at 13 bases. Germline loops: CDR1 SGHVS, CDR2 FQNEAQ. CDR3 length equals 17 residues. The V and J ends lost 0 bases and 6 bases, in that order; junction bases with no gene match: 6. The CDR3 here is CASSLAGLAGTGDTQYF. CDR3 nucleotides: TGTGCCAGCAGCTTAGCGGGACTAGCGGGGACGGGGGATACGCAGTATTTT.

The V gene is TRBV7-8, the J gene TRBJ2-1, with 7 bases identical to TRBD2. The CDR3 spans 15 residues. The germline gives CDR1 SGHVS, CDR2 FQNEAQ. V lost 1 base and J lost 9; bases outside the gene matches: 9. In nucleotides, the CDR3 is TGTGCCAGCAGCTTAGGAGTGACTAGCTCCGGTGAGCAGTTCTTC. Translated: CASSLGVTSSGEQFF.

This clone appeared once. For the CDR3, the DNA is TGCAGCGGAGGAGGGGCGAGGTTGAACACTGAAGCTTTCTTT. Translating gives CSGGGARLNTEAFF. This chain connects TRBV29-1 to TRBJ1-1; possible D gene TRBD1, 5 bases. V was cut by 7 bases and J by 0 bases, with 15 bases left in between. Germline CDR1 SQVTM, CDR2 ANQGSEA. The CDR3 extends over 14 amino acids.

The chain employs TRBV2 and TRBJ2-1; D perhaps matches TRBD2 (7 bases). This CDR3 region has 11 residues. The V gene lost 6 bases and the J gene lost 10 bases, with 10 bases spanning the gap. Germline CDR1 reads SNHLY; CDR2 reads FYNNEI. The CDR3 spells CASRGGAEQFF. In DNA form, the CDR3 reads TGTGCCAGCAGAGGGGGGGCCGAGCAGTTCTTC. The variable domain in full, with the rest retrieved from reference TRBV2 and TRBJ2-1, is EPEVTQTPSHQVTQMGQEVILRCVPISNHLYFYWYRQILGQKVEFLVSFYNNEISEKSEIFDDQFSVERPDGSNFTLKIRSTKLEDSAMYFCASRGGAEQFFGPGTRLTVL.

V and J are TRBV2 and TRBJ2-1; TRBD2 aligns across 7 bases. This CDR3 comprises 16 residues. V was pared by 1 base and J by 0 bases, with 3 bases of the junction left unmatched. Germline CDR1 SNHLY, CDR2 FYNNEI. The DNA for the CDR3 is TGTGCCAGCAGTGAAGAAGGCGGGAGCTCCTACAATGAGCAGTTCTTC. This sequence encodes CASSEEGGSSYNEQFF. Variable domain in full (rest from reference TRBV2 and TRBJ2-1): EPEVTQTPSHQVTQMGQEVILRCVPISNHLYFYWYRQILGQKVEFLVSFYNNEISEKSEIFDDQFSVERPDGSNFTLKIRSTKLEDSAMYFCASSEEGGSSYNEQFFGPGTRLTVL.

In this sample, this clone turned up a few times. The V gene is TRBV25-1, the J gene TRBJ2-7; D not certain. From germline, CDR1 is MGHDK and CDR2 SYGVNS. V was pared by 4 bases and J by 2 bases, with 9 bases between. CDR3 length equals 13 residues. CDR3 residues: CASSGWAPYEQYF. CDR3 coding DNA: TGTGCCAGCAGTGGGTGGGCCCCCTACGAGCAGTACTTC.

This clone was counted only a few times. This rearrangement joins TRBV7-9 to TRBJ2-3, with a tentative D call TRBD1 (5 bases). Per the germline V gene, CDR1 is SEHNR and CDR2 is FQNEAQ (reference sequence). The CDR3 contains 16 residues. V dropped 2 bases and J dropped 3 bases, with 15 bases sitting between them. DNA for the CDR3: TGTGCCAGCAGCTTAACGCAGGGTGTTATGACAGATACGCAGTATTTT. Translated, it gives CASSLTQGVMTDTQYF. The full variable domain, with the rest looked up from reference TRBV7-9 and TRBJ2-3, is DTGVSQNPRHKITKRGQNVTFRCDPISEHNRLYWYRQTLGQGPEFLTYFQNEAQLEKSRLLSDRFSAERPKGSFSTLEIQRTEQGDSAMYLCASSLTQGVMTDTQYFGPGTRLTVL.

This chain connects TRBV9 to TRBJ2-5, with TRBD1 as a possible D gene (5 bases). The length of the CDR3 is 17 residues. V lost 0 bases and J lost 1, with 16 bases in between. Germline assignment: CDR1 SGDLS and CDR2 YYNGEE. In DNA form, the CDR3 reads TGTGCCAGCAGCGTAGGGGATTGGGGCTGCATCCAAGAGACCCAGTACTTC. This codes for CASSVGDWGCIQETQYF.

This clone was counted a few times. The same CDR3 can be traced to other DNA sequences in this sample. The V gene is TRBV13, the J gene TRBJ2-6; 7 bases map to TRBD1. J was trimmed by 0 bases and V by 2 bases; bases with no gene match: 1. The CDR3 runs to 16 residues. From germline, CDR1 is PRHDT and CDR2 FYEKMQ (reference sequence). The CDR3 DNA reads TGTGCCAGCAGCTTACGGACAGGCTCTGGGGCCAACGTCCTGACTTTC. Translating gives CASSLRTGSGANVLTF.

The chain has TRBV6-6 and TRBJ2-2, with TRBD1 matching 8 bases. V shed 7 bases and J 7 bases; nucleotides not matched to a gene: 5. Germline V lookup: CDR1 MNHNY, CDR2 SVGAGI (reference sequence). This CDR3 spans 13 amino acids. In DNA form, the CDR3 reads TGTGCCAGCACTTTGACAGGGGTCGGGGAGCTGTTTTTT. Protein product: CASTLTGVGELFF.

The chain links TRBV18 to TRBJ1-1; TRBD1 matches 8 bases. Germline V CDR1 and CDR2: KGHSH, LQKENI. The CDR3 covers 15 residues. J lost 0 bases, V lost 3 bases, and 3 bases had no gene match. CDR3 in DNA: TGTGCCAGCTCACCGAAGACAGGGGTGAACACTGAAGCTTTCTTT. This sequence encodes CASSPKTGVNTEAFF.

The gene calls are TRBV27 and TRBJ2-3; D may be TRBD2 (5 bases). Germline V gene lookup returns CDR1 MNHEY and CDR2 SMNVEV (reference sequence). The CDR3 consists of 16 residues. V dropped 2 bases and J dropped 0 bases, with 12 bases sitting between them. The CDR3 spells CASSLEGGPSTDTQYF. DNA of the CDR3: TGTGCCAGCAGTTTAGAGGGCGGCCCTAGCACAGATACGCAGTATTTT.